This T cell receptor (beta chain) originates from a study of cytomegalovirus exposure and HLA in healthy donors (dated by TCRdb to about 2017). In the study overall: An earlier analysis of approximately 550 of the donors reported approximately 270 Gb of sequence data and some 120 million unique TCR beta sequences from 150 million to 200 million T cells. To study patterns of TCR occurrence, a later analysis re-analyzed previously published TCR beta repertoires from 600 to 750 donors and added high-resolution HLA genotyping. The study aimed to test whether signatures of past pathogen exposure could be identified by cataloging public T cell receptors. Every repertoire in the discovery cohort had been generated on one and the same sequencing platform. Rather than drawing on any new phenotypic data, the later analysis identified candidate immune exposures from TCR beta sequences and the way those sequences occurred across donors. High-throughput TCR immunosequencing, statistical association of individual TCRs with disease status, and machine learning were combined to predict cytomegalovirus infection status. The genetic ancestry cluster associated with self-reported Caucasian donors included about 84% of the 398 genotyped donors. An early release covering just under 650 HLA-typed donors comprised approximately 300 gigabases of sequencing data and around 85 million unique TCR sequences. Along with the approximately 670-subject first cohort, a separate validation cohort of over a hundred different subjects was used. The study profiled the T cell repertoires of some 610 subjects by immunosequencing and related them to cytomegalovirus serostatus. Roughly five DR-DQ haplotypes were treated as single units for association and clustering because of strong linkage in the cohort. A later genetic analysis used genome-wide SNP genotypes for about 60% of the roughly 670 donors, treating that subset as a discovery cohort. HLA typing included class I and class II loci at four-digit resolution. The number of typed donors differed by locus: roughly 620-630 for A, B, C, DRB1 and DQB1; 522 for DQA1; 600 to 610 for DPA1; and roughly 450 for DPB1. An earlier analysis of around 580 of the donors used high-throughput TCR beta sequencing to judge whether each TCR beta V gene segment behaved as functional or pseudogenic. Donor age, sex, ethnicity and CMV serostatus were collected together with the repertoire data. Among a few hundred genotyped donors of the cohort, an average of about 240,000 unique TCR beta nucleotide sequences were sequenced per donor, 15% to 20% of them non-productive. What the study reported, not specific to this receptor: Some IMGT-functional V segments, including TRBV6-2 and TRBV6-3, could not be distinguished by the 87-base-pair reads and were therefore excluded. A few of the identified cytomegalovirus-associated TCR beta chains were confirmed in vitro to be specific for cytomegalovirus antigens. Compared with the roughly 670-donor mean, donors in an Asian-associated ancestry cluster had fewer N-insertions in productive TCRs, according to a later genetic analysis. A later analysis found that TCR association rates varied across HLA loci, with DRB1 alleles showing the most associated TCRs and HLA-C alleles the fewest. A group of highly shared sequence variants was considered likely to be a technical artifact of the sequencing pipeline. In a later genetic analysis, a missense DCLRE1C variant was associated with V-gene and J-gene trimming of TCR beta chains, and the association was replicated in an independent cohort. HLA typing was unavailable for some donors at each locus, so association tests used only the typed subset. An earlier analysis of 587 of the donors showed that most TCR beta V segments appeared in productive rearrangements either about 87% or about 30% of the time, which broadly matched IMGT annotations. Across donors, most TCR sequences were observed very rarely, whereas some public TCRs were present in many individuals. Most CMV-associated TCR beta chains appeared to be HLA-restricted in a later analysis, and the HLA associations seemed to be driven largely by CMV exposure. A later analysis associated about 18,000 TCR beta sequences with specific HLA alleles at a false discovery rate of 0.05. Only TCR beta chains were sequenced in this cohort, and the absence of alpha or paired-chain data limited detectable features. Cytomegalovirus status was reported to be diagnosed by the classifier with high specificity and sensitivity in both the original and validation cohorts. It was suggested by the authors that the approach could potentially be generalized to other disease states and immunological phenotypes. Several of the top co-occurrence clusters appeared to be linked to parvovirus B19, influenza, CMV and Epstein-Barr virus, according to a later analysis. When HLA alleles, especially DR and DQ, strongly co-occurred, attributing TCR associations to individual alleles was difficult. The presence/absence analyses assumed that sequencing depth was roughly uniform across donors, and that assumption may not be true. Because counts were too low, some 17 rarely observed V segments, including chromosome 9 orphons, were excluded from the earlier analysis of fewer than 650 of the donors. A later analysis found that HLA-associated TCR beta chains were more clonally expanded and had lower generation probabilities than equally common non-associated chains. Immune exposure information for the cohort was limited to CMV serostatus. Linkage disequilibrium might explain the correlated functional status among segregating V segments, but an unknown experimental factor could not be excluded. In the study, some 160 TCR beta chains were listed as associated with cytomegalovirus. A further reported finding was that TCR beta sequences accurately predicted the HLA-A and HLA-B alleles for most subjects in the first cohort.

In total, over 600 healthy bone marrow donors made up the cohort. At the time of sampling, every cohort member was nominally healthy, though immune exposures that went unrecorded were likely present. The donor was CMV seronegative and was included in the group of hundreds of seronegative cohort members. A peripheral blood sample was collected from each donor, and TCR beta sequencing was performed on peripheral blood mononuclear cells. The Qiagen DNeasy Blood Extraction Kit was used to extract genomic DNA from the blood cell samples. The germline ends are 8 bases apart after V is trimmed by 2 bases and J by 3 bases. CDR1 MNHEY and CDR2 SMNVEV are derived from the germline V gene (reference sequence). The CDR3 runs 14 residues from the cysteine to the phenylalanine. The CDR3 DNA has 42 bases and is translated from base 1. The library was prepared using the immunoSEQ multiplex PCR assay. For the multiplex PCR, a mixture combining 60 forward primers for TCR Vbeta segments and 13 reverse primers for TCR Jbeta segments was used. The CDR3 region of rearranged TCR beta genes was amplified from genomic DNA with a multiplex PCR assay. Amplified TCR beta libraries were sequenced as 87-base-pair reads on the Illumina HiSeq System. On the authors' methods: In a later analysis, 70 million to 95 million unique TCR beta chains were counted across the 500 to 700 repertoires, and around 11 million of these chains were shared by at least two donors. A nearest-neighbor algorithm error-corrected the raw reads and collapsed the reads into unique sequences, merging closely related sequences to remove PCR and sequencing errors. Alignment of CDR3 sequences to IMGT reference sequences was used to assign V, D and J gene segments. For a sequence to be retained, a match of at least six nucleotides to both a V gene segment and a J gene segment was required. A rearrangement counted as productive if the CDR3 had no stop codons and remained in frame with V and J, and every other rearrangement counted as non-productive. CDR3 was defined according to IMGT convention as the region running from the second conserved V-encoded cysteine to the conserved J-encoded phenylalanine. In an earlier analysis of 500 to 650 of the donors, sequences lacking an unambiguous match to a single V gene segment were excluded. An earlier analysis of a few hundred of the donors classified V segments as functional when productive rearrangements were above 56.7% and as segregating when the standard deviation between donors was above 5%. A statistical classification framework was built to diagnose cytomegalovirus status from the catalog of TCR beta chain sequences. A later analysis assigned V and J genes by comparing TCR nucleotide sequences with IMGT/GENE-DB human TR gene sequences. In a later analysis, CDR3 sequences and most-parsimonious VDJ recombination scenarios were assigned using the TCRdist pipeline. In a later analysis, every TCR beta chain was defined by the combination of its CDR3 amino acid sequence and its V-gene family, and reads without a unique V-gene family were dropped. To address suspected cross-contamination and a sequencing artifact, a later analysis removed 550 to 750 highly shared, low-generation-probability nucleotide sequences. A later analysis calculated a clonal expansion index for each public chain from normalized within-repertoire ranks of inferred template counts. In a later analysis, generation probabilities were computed using a VDJ recombination model fitted to out-of-frame rearrangements, and the results were checked against IGoR. Hypergeometric tests were used in a later analysis to score TCR-TCR, TCR-HLA and TCR-CMV co-occurrence, with a repertoire-size bias correction applied to the TCR pairs. To estimate false discovery rates, a later analysis permuted the HLA or CMV assignments 20 times. In a later analysis, co-occurring TCRs were grouped with DBSCAN, and TCRdist sequence similarity was added when clustering was performed within HLA-allele-positive subsets. Repertoires with fewer than 30,000 or more than 120,000 public chains, plus five repertoires with anomalous nucleotide sharing, were excluded from co-occurrence clustering. Imported from immuneACCESS, the table was reduced by TCRdb to in-frame sequences with V and J called. These copies leave out some clones; in studies compared against another copy, an unresolved V gene accounts for under half, and the cause of the remainder is not known. V and J calls and clone size are those listed in that table; D and trimming were worked out from the DNA. The sample table holds roughly 110,000 clones, of which over 75% were seen once. The top ten clonotypes cover 2% to 2.5% of the sample.

As concerns this clone: The specificity of this receptor is unknown. Base qualities were left out, and no much larger clone turns up one base away.

This receptor was identified in a man aged 25-45 years in good health and CMV-seronegative. The source material was PBMCs. The receptor chain draws on TRBV27 and TRBJ2-1; TRBD2 might be the D gene, on 6 matching bases. Here is the DNA: TGTGCCAGCAGTTTAGCGGGAAACTACAATGAGCAGTTCTTC. This is translated as CASSLAGNYNEQFF.